The clone carrying this T cell receptor beta chain was found a few times. The data stem from a study of regulatory T cells in long-lasting Graves disease. Construction of the TCR beta libraries employed iRepertoire HTBI primers in conjunction with Arm-PCR of CDR3 regions. One entry per CDR3 protein results from TCRdb running MiXCR on the multiplex PCR reads. The sample lists about 560,000 distinct CDR3 sequences; about 16% were seen once. The germline CDR1 and CDR2 sequences are SGDLS and YYNGEE. V shed 0 bases and J shed 1 base, with 10 bases lying between them. This CDR3 contains 15 residues. The time point was: newly diagnosed GD, antithyroid drugs for less than 3 months. PBMCs provided the RNA from which the TCR library was made. The same sample was also studied in work on T cells in Graves' hyperthyroidism and ophthalmopathy. That paper adds: It was uncontrolled infection, other autoimmune disease, pregnancy or lactation that excluded patients. TCR CDR3 underwent first-round RT-PCR with the HTBI primer set. Ophthalmopathy was separated from stable hyperthyroidism by a 13 V-J model.

Source: peripheral blood mononuclear cells (PBMCs), taken at new diagnosis, from a patient treated with antithyroid drugs. The clonotype comes from a man between 18 and 35 years old with Graves disease. The chain joins TRBV9 to TRBJ2-5, with D maybe TRBD2 (6 bases). CDR3 amino acids: CASSVGLGAQETQYF. CDR3 in DNA: TGTGCCAGCAGCGTAGGACTAGGAGCCCAAGAGACCCAGTACTTC.